A selection of T cell receptor beta chains follows, all from one sample in a study of early T cells in non-severe SARS-CoV-2 infection. TCRdb analysed the 5' RACE reads with MiXCR anew, one entry per CDR3 protein. Of about 55,000 distinct CDR3 sequences listed, roughly an eighth are singletons. Source: whole blood, taken at baseline. Receptors were obtained from an adult who was a healthcare worker with PCR-confirmed SARS-CoV-2 infection or an uninfected control (not recorded which). Each CDR3 is given without its conserved first and last residue. Fields, in order: V gene, D gene, CDR3 protein. The D gene is left open where the match is weak.

V: TRBV12-3/TRBV12-4
D: TRBD1
CDR3: ASSRTGSRGYT

V: TRBV6-2/TRBV6-3
D: TRBD1
CDR3: ASSYPGTVAGQY

V: TRBV7-3
D: NA
CDR3: ASSLKYGQPQH

V: TRBV12-3/TRBV12-4
D: TRBD1
CDR3: ASSLGTGPAYGYT

V: TRBV5-1
D: TRBD1
CDR3: ASSPGTVRLNIQY

V: TRBV7-2
D: TRBD2
CDR3: ASSLDAGGPRELF

V: TRBV7-3
D: NA
CDR3: ASSLNGEAGENIQY

V: TRBV4-1
D: NA
CDR3: ASSQDEQIYNEQF

V: TRBV19
D: TRBD2
CDR3: ASSRTSGRFQGSPTDTQY

V: TRBV14
D: NA
CDR3: ASSRGPTGQETQY

V: TRBV6-5
D: NA
CDR3: ASSYSTVTSYEQY

V: TRBV7-9
D: TRBD1
CDR3: ASSPDRGGDTQY